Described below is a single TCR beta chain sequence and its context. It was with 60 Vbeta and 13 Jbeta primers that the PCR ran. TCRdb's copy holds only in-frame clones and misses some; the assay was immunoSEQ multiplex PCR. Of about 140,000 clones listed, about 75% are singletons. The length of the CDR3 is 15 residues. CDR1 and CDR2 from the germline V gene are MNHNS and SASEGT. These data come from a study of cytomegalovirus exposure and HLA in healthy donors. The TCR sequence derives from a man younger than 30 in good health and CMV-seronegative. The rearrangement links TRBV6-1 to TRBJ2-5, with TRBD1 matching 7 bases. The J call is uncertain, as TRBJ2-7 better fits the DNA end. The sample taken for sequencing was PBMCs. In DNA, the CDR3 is TGTGCCAGCAGTCCGCCTGACAGGGCTCCCTACGAGCAGTACTTC. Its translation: CASSPPDRAPYEQYF.